One sample yielded the 28 T cell receptor beta chains listed below, sequenced in a study of T cells after yellow fever vaccination. MiXCR, run by TCRdb on the 5' RACE reads, gives a single entry per CDR3 protein. The sample shows 200,000 to 300,000 distinct CDR3 sequences, 6.9% of them seen only once. This material consisted of CD4+ T cells sorted from PBMCs, taken 15 days after the yellow fever booster vaccination. These receptors were collected from a man aged 25-40 years who received the YFV17D yellow fever vaccine.

The table lists this clonotype with a few counts. The chain uses TRBV24-1 and TRBJ2-2; D ambiguous. CDR3 length: 16 residues. CDR1 is KGHDR, CDR2 SFDVKD, per germline. Trimming shortened V by 4 bases and J by 1 base, and 12 bases separated the two germline ends. The CDR3 nucleotides read TGTGCCACCAGTGAGTCACTGCTAGGGAACACCGGGGAGCTGTTTTTT. Its translation is CATSESLLGNTGELFF.

In the case of this clonotype: One base away lies a much larger clone, so this may be a sequencing read error. V is TRBV7-2 and J is TRBJ2-5; D unclear. The CDR3 consists of 12 residues. Germline assignment: CDR1 SGHTA and CDR2 FQGNSA. V lost 5 bases to trimming and J lost 3 bases, with 7 bases between them. CDR3 sequence: CASSRNKETQYF. Written as DNA, the CDR3 is TGTGCCAGCAGCCGGAATAAAGAGACCCAGTACTTC.

Many counts were recorded for this clonotype. The V and J genes are TRBV28 and TRBJ1-3; D is uncertain. The CDR3 is 11 amino acids. The germline V gene has CDR1 MDHEN and CDR2 SYDVKM. Trimming removed 3 bases from V and 7 bases from J, with 4 bases in between. As DNA, the CDR3 is TGTGCCAGCAGTTTTAAGAACACCATATATTTT. It specifies CASSFKNTIYF.

This clonotype was observed a few times. V and J are TRBV6-2 or TRBV6-3 and TRBJ2-7; 10 positions match TRBD2. This CDR3 has 19 residues. Germline V gives CDR1 MNHEY, CDR2 SVGEGT. The V gene end was trimmed by 2 bases and the J gene end by 2 bases; junction bases not matched to a gene: 15. The CDR3: CASSYTSSGSGGSPYEQYF. CDR3 nucleotide sequence: TGTGCCAGCAGTTACACGTCTAGCGGGAGTGGGGGATCCCCCTACGAGCAGTACTTC.

This clonotype was counted only a few times. This chain uses TRBV5-4 with TRBJ2-5, with D perhaps TRBD1 (6 bases). Germline CDR1 and CDR2: SGHNT and YYREEE (reference sequence). V lost 0 bases and J 0 bases, leaving 6 bases between the germline ends. This CDR3 has 14 residues. For the CDR3, the DNA is TGTGCCAGCAGCTTGGGACAGGACCAAGAGACCCAGTACTTC. Its translation: CASSLGQDQETQYF.

In its sample, this clonotype was seen many times. The chain combines TRBV5-5 with TRBJ2-3, with 7 nucleotides matching TRBD1. The CDR3 loop spans 16 amino acids. The germline CDR1 and CDR2 sequences are SGHKS and YYEKEE (reference sequence). V lost 1 base and J lost 1; bases outside the gene matches: 6. This CDR3 reads CASSLFITGGTDTQYF. CDR3 sequence (DNA): TGTGCCAGCAGCTTGTTTATAACAGGGGGCACAGATACGCAGTATTTT.

This clonotype was detected ten times or more. The genes are TRBV7-2 and TRBJ2-3, with D perhaps TRBD2 (6 bases). Germline lookup yields CDR1 SGHTA and CDR2 FQGNSA. V dropped 3 bases and J dropped 0 bases, with 10 bases sitting between them. CDR3 length: 15 residues. The CDR3 nucleotides are TGTGCCAGCAGCTTTCTAGCGACTAGCACAGATACGCAGTATTTT. Translating gives CASSFLATSTDTQYF.

As regards this clonotype: This may arise from a read error, as a much more abundant clone is one base away. The chain joins TRBV7-2 to TRBJ1-2; 8 bases are a match to TRBD1. Germline CDR1 reads SGHTA; CDR2 reads FQGNSA. Losses at the gene ends were 3 bases for V and 3 bases for J; bases not matched to a gene: 6. The CDR3 sequence is 15 residues long. The CDR3 sequence: CASSLTGTGDYGYTF. DNA of the CDR3: TGTGCCAGCAGCTTGACCGGGACAGGCGACTATGGCTACACCTTC. Together with reference TRBV7-2 and TRBJ1-2, the CDR3 gives the full variable domain: GAGVSQSPSNKVTEKGKDVELRCDPISGHTALYWYRQSLGQGLEFLIYFQGNSAPDKSGLPSDRFSAERTGGSVSTLTIQRTQQEDSAVYLCASSLTGTGDYGYTFGSGTRLTVV.

The chain is built from TRBV6-1 and TRBJ2-3, with D perhaps TRBD1 (5 bases). The CDR3 has 12 residues. Per the germline V gene, CDR1 is MNHNS and CDR2 is SASEGT. Trimming took off 3 bases at V and 6 bases at J, with 7 bases between the two ends. For the CDR3, the DNA is TGTGCCAGCAGTGATGGGGCCGATACGCAGTATTTT. This encodes CASSDGADTQYF.

The chain carries TRBV15 and TRBJ1-6, with 9 nucleotides matching TRBD1. Germline V gene data show CDR1 as LNHNV and CDR2 as YYDKDF (reference sequence). The CDR3 is 13 amino acids. Trimming at V came to 9 bases and at J to 7 bases, leaving 4 bases not matched to a gene. CDR3 in DNA: TGTGCCACTACGACAGGGGGAAATTCACCCCTCCACTTT. Residues: CATTTGGNSPLHF.

The sample holds a few counts of this clonotype. The chain has TRBV6-5 and TRBJ2-7; D ambiguous. The CDR3 extends over 16 amino acids. Trimming removed 0 bases at V and 3 bases at J, with 15 bases between. Germline CDR1 and CDR2: MNHEY and SVGAGI. The CDR3 coding sequence is TGTGCCAGCAGTTACTCGATGGCGGATACCTTCTACGAGCAGTACTTC. Amino acid sequence: CASSYSMADTFYEQYF.

The chain is built from TRBV2 and TRBJ2-2; TRBD2 matches at 11 bases. CDR3 length: 16 residues. Losses at the gene ends were 4 bases for V and 2 bases for J; bases not matched to a gene: 3. Germline V gene data show CDR1 as SNHLY and CDR2 as FYNNEI. This chain's CDR3 is CASSAGTSGNTGELFF. CDR3 DNA sequence: TGTGCCAGCAGTGCCGGGACTAGCGGAAACACCGGGGAGCTGTTTTTT. The full variable domain, with the rest looked up from reference TRBV2 and TRBJ2-2, is EPEVTQTPSHQVTQMGQEVILRCVPISNHLYFYWYRQILGQKVEFLVSFYNNEISEKSEIFDDQFSVERPDGSNFTLKIRSTKLEDSAMYFCASSAGTSGNTGELFFGEGSRLTVL.

In this sample, this clonotype turned up a few times. The chain couples TRBV7-9 to TRBJ1-3, with TRBD1 identical over 10 bases. V was clipped by 5 bases and J by 2 bases; unmatched bases: 9. The CDR3 contains 17 residues. Germline assignment: CDR1 SEHNR and CDR2 FQNEAQ (reference sequence). CDR3 protein: CASSRPMTGGPGNTIYF. As DNA, the CDR3 is TGTGCCAGCAGCCGTCCTATGACAGGGGGCCCTGGAAACACCATATATTTT.

V and J are TRBV5-4 and TRBJ2-5; 8 bases are shared with TRBD2. The CDR3 runs to 15 residues. Germline V gene data show CDR1 as SGHNT and CDR2 as YYREEE (reference sequence). V shed 3 bases and J 5 bases; nucleotides not matched to a gene: 9. The CDR3 bases are TGTGCCAGCAGCTGGGTCAGCGGGAGATCGGAGACCCAGTACTTC. Protein product: CASSWVSGRSETQYF.

This clonotype has a count of ten or more. The rearrangement joins TRBV2 to TRBJ2-4; 10 bases are shared with TRBD1. From germline, CDR1 is SNHLY and CDR2 FYNNEI. V was clipped by 7 bases and J by 0 bases; unmatched bases: 9. The CDR3 covers 17 residues. CDR3 DNA sequence: TGTGCCAGCACAAGACAGGGGGCAGGACTAGCCAAAAACATTCAGTACTTC. Its protein is CASTRQGAGLAKNIQYF.

CDR3 sequence: CASSWEGQGEQYF. CDR3 DNA: TGTGCCAGCAGTTGGGAGGGACAGGGTGAGCAGTACTTC. V is TRBV12-3 or TRBV12-4 and J is TRBJ2-7, with 9 bases identical to TRBD1. The ends lost 4 bases at V and 7 bases at J; junction bases unmatched: 5. CDR3 size: 13 residues.

This chain links TRBV20-1 with TRBJ2-5; 10 nucleotides agree with TRBD2. Germline CDR1 DFQATT, CDR2 SNEGSKA (reference sequence). J was trimmed by 3 bases and V by 4 bases; bases with no gene match: 8. The CDR3 runs to 15 residues. CDR3 in DNA: TGCAGTGCTATCCTAGCGGGAGTAGGGAAAGAGACCCAGTACTTC. Residues: CSAILAGVGKETQYF.

This clonotype came up many times. The J gene is TRBJ2-3, the V gene TRBV20-1; D remains unclear. CDR1 and CDR2 from the germline V gene are DFQATT and SNEGSKA (reference sequence). Trimming left V 3 bases short and J 2 bases short, with 6 bases between. The CDR3 consists of 12 residues. The CDR3 loop reads CSARGHTDTQYF. Here the CDR3 DNA reads TGCAGTGCTAGGGGCCACACAGATACGCAGTATTTT.

This clonotype was seen a handful of times. The rearrangement joins TRBV6-5 to TRBJ2-5, with D uncertain. The length of the CDR3 is 14 residues. Per the germline V gene, CDR1 is MNHEY and CDR2 is SVGAGI. The germline V and J ends were trimmed by 2 bases and 1 base, with 8 bases remaining between them. This CDR3 is CASSYAALQETQYF. The CDR3 bases are TGTGCCAGCAGTTACGCTGCCCTCCAAGAGACCCAGTACTTC.

This clonotype showed up just a few times. The chain is built from TRBV11-2 and TRBJ2-7, with TRBD1 matching 8 bases. Germline values: CDR1 SGHAT, CDR2 FQNNGV. The CDR3 spans 16 residues. Unmatched junction bases numbered 14, after V lost 5 bases and J lost 5 bases. CDR3 loop: CASSPESRTGRHEQYF. CDR3 DNA: TGTGCCAGCAGCCCCGAGTCTAGGACAGGGCGACACGAGCAGTACTTC.

This clonotype was observed at least ten times. J is TRBJ2-1 and V is TRBV29-1; 8 bases map to TRBD1. V shed 4 bases, J shed 3 bases, and the junction held 5 bases outside the gene matches. This CDR3 spans 14 amino acids. Looked up from germline, CDR1 is SQVTM and CDR2 is ANQGSEA. DNA of the CDR3: TGCAGCGTTGGGGGACAGGTTTTCTACAATGAGCAGTTCTTC. Its protein product is CSVGGQVFYNEQFF.

This clonotype has more than one count but fewer than ten. The chain links TRBV5-1 to TRBJ2-5, with 7 bases identical to TRBD1. V was pared by 7 bases and J by 5 bases, with 8 bases of the junction left unmatched. CDR1 and CDR2 (germline): SGHRS, YFSETQ. This CDR3 has 13 residues. The CDR3 DNA sequence: TGCGCCAGCGGTTGGGACAGAACGGAGACCCAGTACTTC. This codes for CASGWDRTETQYF.

This clonotype appeared a few times. The genes are TRBV23-1 and TRBJ2-2, with 8 bases matching TRBD1. TRBV23-1 falls under the ORF class, with uncertain function. Trimming at V came to 10 bases and at J to 2 bases, leaving 9 bases not matched to a gene. This CDR3 is 15 amino acids long. The CDR3 reads CANSTGQVNTGELFF. The DNA of the CDR3 is TGCGCCAACTCTACGGGACAGGTCAACACCGGGGAGCTGTTTTTT.

In its sample, this clonotype was seen many times. This chain connects TRBV5-1 to TRBJ2-7; D call uncertain. Germline-derived CDR1 and CDR2 are SGHRS and YFSETQ. The V end was cut by 3 bases, the J end by 2 bases, with 12 bases between. The CDR3 consists of 14 residues. CDR3 protein: CASSWSDGPYEQYF. CDR3 coding DNA: TGCGCCAGCAGCTGGTCGGACGGTCCCTACGAGCAGTACTTC.

This clonotype was recorded a few times. The chain employs TRBV6-1 and TRBJ2-5; 11 nucleotides line up with TRBD2. Trimming removed 5 bases from V and 5 bases from J; junction bases left unmatched: 4. The length of the CDR3 is 14 residues. The V gene's germline CDR1 is MNHNS and CDR2 SASEGT. The CDR3 here is CASSPSGRWETQYF. The CDR3, as DNA: TGTGCCAGCAGTCCTAGCGGGAGGTGGGAGACCCAGTACTTC.

This chain uses TRBV20-1 with TRBJ2-3; 8 bases map to TRBD1. This CDR3 region has 14 residues. Germline loops: CDR1 DFQATT, CDR2 SNEGSKA (reference sequence). With V trimmed by 0 bases and J by 9 bases, 8 bases remained unmatched. The CDR3 nucleotides are TGCAGTGCTAGAGATCAACTAACAGGGGGGACGCAGTATTTT. Amino acid sequence: CSARDQLTGGTQYF.

CDR3 nucleotide sequence: TGTGCCAGCAGCTTAAAGGGACCCGAGACCCAGTACTTC. As protein: CASSLKGPETQYF. The chain couples TRBV7-9 to TRBJ2-5; D is tentatively TRBD1 or TRBD2 (5 bases each). This CDR3 has 13 amino acids. Trimming took 2 bases from V and 5 from J, leaving 9 bases between them. Germline CDR1 reads SEHNR; CDR2 reads FQNEAQ (reference sequence).

The table lists this clonotype with a few counts. This chain links TRBV20-1 with TRBJ2-5, with unresolved D. Germline V CDR1 and CDR2: DFQATT, SNEGSKA (reference sequence). V was pared by 1 base and J by 5 bases, with 8 bases between. This CDR3 comprises 12 residues. CDR3 sequence (DNA): TGCAGTGCTAGAGGGAATTCGGAGACCCAGTACTTC. Amino acids: CSARGNSETQYF.